This T cell receptor (beta chain) is from a study of blood T cell repertoires in COVID-19. Across the study: From the United States, Italy and Spain came samples of acute and convalescent COVID-19.

CDR3 length equals 14 residues. The germline CDR1 and CDR2 sequences are LGHNA and YNFKEQ. V was shortened by 2 bases and J by 0 bases, with 6 bases between the two germline ends. Participants were aged about 18 to 100 years from roughly 26 US areas. Cohort assignment relied on participant-reported clinical history. Here immunoSEQ multiplex PCR was the method, and the copy in TCRdb shows in-frame clones only, minus some. The data show under 300,000 clones, about nine tenths seen once. This receptor was identified in a woman aged 55-70 years who had recovered from COVID-19. Material: PBMCs or T cells enriched from blood (not recorded which). The gene calls are TRBV4-2 and TRBJ2-3; tentative D call: TRBD2 (5 bases). CDR3 bases: TGTGCCAGCAGCCAACCTAGCAGCACAGATACGCAGTATTTT. Its protein product is CASSQPSSTDTQYF.